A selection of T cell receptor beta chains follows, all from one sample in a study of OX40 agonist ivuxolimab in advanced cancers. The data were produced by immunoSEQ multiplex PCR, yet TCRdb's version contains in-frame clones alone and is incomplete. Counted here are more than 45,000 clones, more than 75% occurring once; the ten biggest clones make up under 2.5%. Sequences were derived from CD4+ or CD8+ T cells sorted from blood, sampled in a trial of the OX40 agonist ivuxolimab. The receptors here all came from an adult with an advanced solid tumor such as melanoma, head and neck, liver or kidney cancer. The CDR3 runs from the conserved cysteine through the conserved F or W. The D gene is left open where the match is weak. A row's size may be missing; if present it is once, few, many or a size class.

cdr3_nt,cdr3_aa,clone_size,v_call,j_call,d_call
TGTGCCAGCAGCTTAAGGCAAACCCTGACAGGGTCCCCGAACACTGAAGCTTTCTTT,CASSLRQTLTGSPNTEAFF,.,TRBV11-2,TRBJ1-1,TRBD1
TGTGCCAGCAGCCAACAGGCTATGAACACTGAAGCTTTCTTT,CASSQQAMNTEAFF,.,TRBV7-3,TRBJ1-1,.
TGTGCCAGCTCACTTGACAGGATGGGCCAGCCCCAGCATTTT,CASSLDRMGQPQHF,.,TRBV18,TRBJ1-5,.
TGTGCCTGGATTCGGGGGTCTGAAGCTTTCTTT,CAWIRGSEAFF,.,TRBV30,TRBJ1-1,.
TGTGCCAGCATTTCGGGGGCCATCAATGAGCAGTTCTTC,CASISGAINEQFF,.,TRBV2,TRBJ2-1,.
TGTGCCAGCAGTGAAGCAGGTGGAGGGCGCAATCAGCCCCAGCATTTT,CASSEAGGGRNQPQHF,.,TRBV2,TRBJ1-5,.
TGTGCCAGCTCACCGTCGCAGAGCTCTGGGGCCAACGTCCTGACTTTC,CASSPSQSSGANVLTF,.,TRBV18,TRBJ2-6,.
TGTGCCAGCAGCGATACGAACTATGGCTACACCTTC,CASSDTNYGYTF,.,TRBV6-5,TRBJ1-2,.
TGTGCCAGCAGCTTGGGGGGCGTGAACACTGAAGCTTTCTTT,CASSLGGVNTEAFF,few,TRBV5-4,TRBJ1-1,.
TGCGCCAGCAGCTTGAATGGGGAGGGTGAAAAACTGTTTTTT,CASSLNGEGEKLFF,once,TRBV5-1,TRBJ1-4,.
TGTGCCAGCAGCCCGTACTCAGGGAACACTGAAGCTTTCTTT,CASSPYSGNTEAFF,.,TRBV7-7,TRBJ1-1,.
TGTGCCAGCAGCTTCGGGACAGTCACAGATACGCAGTATTTT,CASSFGTVTDTQYF,.,TRBV5-4,TRBJ2-3,TRBD1
TGTGCCAGTAGTATGGCGGGGGGGCTAACCTATGAGCAGTTCTTC,CASSMAGGLTYEQFF,.,TRBV19,TRBJ2-1,TRBD2
TGTGCCAGCAGCCAAGGGGACAGTCCTAATGAAAAACTGTTTTTT,CASSQGDSPNEKLFF,.,TRBV14,TRBJ1-4,TRBD1
TGTGCCAGCAGCTCGGACAGGGGTAGGAATTCACCCCTCCACTTT,CASSSDRGRNSPLHF,.,TRBV7-2,TRBJ1-6,TRBD1
TGTGCCAGCAGCTGGAAGACAGGACAAGAGACCCAGTACTTC,CASSWKTGQETQYF,.,TRBV5-6,TRBJ2-5,.
TGTGCCAGCAGCCCTAGGACAGATTTGAAAGAGACCCAGTACTTC,CASSPRTDLKETQYF,.,TRBV2,TRBJ2-5,.